This TCR beta chain was documented in a study of CD8 T cells in ankylosing spondylitis. Using its own MiXCR run on the 5' RACE reads, TCRdb lists one record per CDR3 protein. Among around 490,000 distinct CDR3 sequences, approximately 5.3% were seen once, and the ten largest hold approximately 4%. There are many counts of this clonotype. Its specificity is unknown. V shed 1 base and J shed 5 bases, with 5 bases lying between them. Germline V CDR1 and CDR2: DFQATT, SNEGSKA (reference sequence). This CDR3 comprises 11 residues. Study outcomes and limitations: In ankylosing spondylitis blood, a motif of roughly 8 highly homologous TCR beta variants appeared characteristic.

The receptor was isolated from a male donor with ankylosing spondylitis. The genes are TRBV20-1 and TRBJ1-2; no definite D call. The sequencing input was blood, either unsorted or a sorted T cell fraction (not recorded which). The CDR3: CSARVLYGYTF. The CDR3 nucleotides are TGCAGTGCTAGAGTCCTATATGGCTACACCTTC.